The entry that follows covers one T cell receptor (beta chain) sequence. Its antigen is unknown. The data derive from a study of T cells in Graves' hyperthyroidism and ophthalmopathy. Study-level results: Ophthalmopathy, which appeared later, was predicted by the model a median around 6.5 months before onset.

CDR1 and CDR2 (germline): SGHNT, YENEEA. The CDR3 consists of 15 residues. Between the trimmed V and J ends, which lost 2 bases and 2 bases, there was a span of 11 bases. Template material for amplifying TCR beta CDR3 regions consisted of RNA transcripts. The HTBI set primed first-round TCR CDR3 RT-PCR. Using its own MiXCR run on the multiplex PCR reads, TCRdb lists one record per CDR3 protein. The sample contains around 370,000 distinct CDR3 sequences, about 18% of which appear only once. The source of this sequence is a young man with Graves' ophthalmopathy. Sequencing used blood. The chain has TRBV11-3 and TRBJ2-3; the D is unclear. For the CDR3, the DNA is TGTGCCAGCAGCTTATCTCCAGAGCTCACAGATACGCAGTATTTT. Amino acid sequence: CASSLSPELTDTQYF.